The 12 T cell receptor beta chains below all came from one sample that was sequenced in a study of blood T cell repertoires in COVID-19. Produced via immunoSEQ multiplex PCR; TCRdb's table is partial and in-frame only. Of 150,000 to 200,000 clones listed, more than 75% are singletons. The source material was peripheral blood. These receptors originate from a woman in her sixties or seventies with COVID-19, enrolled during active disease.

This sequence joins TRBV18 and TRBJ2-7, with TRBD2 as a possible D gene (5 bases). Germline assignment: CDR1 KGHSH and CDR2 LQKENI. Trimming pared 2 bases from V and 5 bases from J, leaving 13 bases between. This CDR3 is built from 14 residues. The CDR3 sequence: CASSPSAGGDEQYF. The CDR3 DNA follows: TGTGCCAGCTCACCATCGGCGGGTGGGGACGAGCAGTACTTC.

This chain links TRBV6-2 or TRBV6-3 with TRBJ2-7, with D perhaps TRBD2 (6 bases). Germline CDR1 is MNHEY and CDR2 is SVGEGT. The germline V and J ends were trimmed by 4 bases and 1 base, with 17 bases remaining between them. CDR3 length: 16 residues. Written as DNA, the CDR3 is TGTGCCAGCAGTTCCCTCCTTAGCGGACGTTCCTACGAGCAGTACTTC. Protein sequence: CASSSLLSGRSYEQYF.

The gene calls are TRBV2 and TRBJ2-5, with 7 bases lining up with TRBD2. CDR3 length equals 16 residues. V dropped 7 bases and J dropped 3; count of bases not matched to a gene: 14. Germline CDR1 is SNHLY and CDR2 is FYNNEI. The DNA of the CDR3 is TGTGCCAGCACCACAACCCCGGGACTACAAAAAGAGACCCAGTACTTC. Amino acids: CASTTTPGLQKETQYF.

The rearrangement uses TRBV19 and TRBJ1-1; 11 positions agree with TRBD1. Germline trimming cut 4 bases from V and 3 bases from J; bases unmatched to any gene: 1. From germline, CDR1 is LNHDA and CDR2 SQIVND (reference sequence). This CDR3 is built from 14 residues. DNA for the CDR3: TGTGCCAGTAGTACGGGACAGGGGGACACTGAAGCTTTCTTT. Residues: CASSTGQGDTEAFF.

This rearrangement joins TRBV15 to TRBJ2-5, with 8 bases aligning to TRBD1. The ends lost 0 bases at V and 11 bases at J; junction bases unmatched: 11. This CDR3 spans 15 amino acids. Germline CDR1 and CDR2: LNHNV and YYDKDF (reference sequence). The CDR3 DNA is TGTGCCACCAGCAGAGATAGAGACAGGGGAGTTTCTCAGTACTTC. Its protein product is CATSRDRDRGVSQYF. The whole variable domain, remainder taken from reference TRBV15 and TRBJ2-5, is DAMVIQNPRYQVTQFGKPVTLSCSQTLNHNVMYWYQQKSSQAPKLLFHYYDKDFNNEADTPDNFQSRRPNTSFCFLDIRSPGLGDTAMYLCATSRDRDRGVSQYFGPGTRLLVL.

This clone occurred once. The CDR3 loop is CAWGIGHLSSYEQYF. CDR3 bases: TGTGCCTGGGGGATAGGACACCTGAGCTCCTACGAGCAGTACTTC. The V gene is TRBV30, the J gene TRBJ2-7; possible D gene TRBD1, 5 bases. CDR1 and CDR2 from the germline V gene are GTSNPN and SVGIG (reference sequence). V lost 5 bases and J lost 0, with 17 bases in between. There are 15 residues in the CDR3.

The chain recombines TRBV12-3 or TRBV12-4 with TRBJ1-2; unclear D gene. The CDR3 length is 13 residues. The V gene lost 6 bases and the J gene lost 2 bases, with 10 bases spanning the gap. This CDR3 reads CASSYGGNYGYTF. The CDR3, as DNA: TGTGCCAGCAGCTATGGCGGAAACTATGGCTACACCTTC.

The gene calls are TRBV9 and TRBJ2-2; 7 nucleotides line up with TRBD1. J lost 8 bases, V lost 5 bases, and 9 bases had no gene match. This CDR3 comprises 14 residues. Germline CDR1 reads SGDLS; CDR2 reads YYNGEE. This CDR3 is CASRALEGAGELFF. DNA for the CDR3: TGTGCCAGCAGAGCTCTCGAGGGGGCAGGGGAGCTGTTTTTT.

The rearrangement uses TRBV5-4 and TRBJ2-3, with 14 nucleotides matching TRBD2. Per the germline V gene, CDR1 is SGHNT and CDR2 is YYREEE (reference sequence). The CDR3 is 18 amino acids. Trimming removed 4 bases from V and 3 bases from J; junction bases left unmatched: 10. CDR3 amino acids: CASSHGLAGGGGTDTQYF. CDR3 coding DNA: TGTGCCAGCAGCCACGGACTAGCGGGGGGAGGGGGTACAGATACGCAGTATTTT.

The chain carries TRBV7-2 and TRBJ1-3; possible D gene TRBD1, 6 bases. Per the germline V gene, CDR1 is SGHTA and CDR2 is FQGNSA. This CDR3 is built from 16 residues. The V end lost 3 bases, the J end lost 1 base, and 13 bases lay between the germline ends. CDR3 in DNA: TGTGCCAGCAGCTTCGCAGGGGCAAAGTCTGGAAACACCATATATTTT. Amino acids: CASSFAGAKSGNTIYF.

Written as DNA, the CDR3 is TGTGCCAGCAGCTCCGGACAGGGGTCGGGAGATACGCAGTATTTT. Its protein is CASSSGQGSGDTQYF. The genes are TRBV7-3 and TRBJ2-3, with 9 bases lining up with TRBD1. The length of the CDR3 is 15 residues. Trimming took 4 bases from V and 5 from J; bases not matched to a gene: 7. In germline, CDR1 is SGHTA, CDR2 FQGTGA. Looking up the rest from reference TRBV7-3 and TRBJ2-3 gives the full variable domain: GAGVSQTPSNKVTEKGKYVELRCDPISGHTALYWYRQSLGQGPEFLIYFQGTGAADDSGLPNDRFFAVRPEGSVSTLKIQRTERGDSAVYLCASSSGQGSGDTQYFGPGTRLTVL.

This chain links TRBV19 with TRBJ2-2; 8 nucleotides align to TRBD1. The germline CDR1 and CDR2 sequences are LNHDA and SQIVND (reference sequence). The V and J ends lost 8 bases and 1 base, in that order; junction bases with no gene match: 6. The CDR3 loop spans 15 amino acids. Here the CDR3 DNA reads TGTGCCAGTCGAAGCGGACAGGGGAACACCGGGGAGCTGTTTTTT. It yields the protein CASRSGQGNTGELFF.